The 27 T cell receptor beta chains below come from one sample, sequenced in a study of cytomegalovirus exposure and HLA in healthy donors. The PCR ran on 60 Vbeta and 13 Jbeta primers. TCRdb's table, derived via immunoSEQ multiplex PCR, lists solely in-frame clones and lacks some. The sample lists around 250,000 clones, approximately 81% occurring once. Source material: PBMCs. Source of these receptors: a woman in her sixties in good health and CMV-seropositive.

The chain couples TRBV2 to TRBJ1-3; D gene uncertain. CDR1 is SNHLY and CDR2 is FYNNEI in the germline V gene. V was shortened by 4 bases and J by 4 bases, with 14 bases between the two germline ends. The CDR3 extends over 15 amino acids. The CDR3 nucleotides read TGTGCCAGCAGTGTGCTTGATTCGGGGGGAAACACCATATATTTT. As protein: CASSVLDSGGNTIYF.

The rearrangement uses TRBV6-1 and TRBJ2-7; D gene uncertain. The CDR3 has 11 amino acids. Germline loops: CDR1 MNHNS, CDR2 SASEGT. Trimming left V 2 bases short and J 6 bases short, with 5 bases between. CDR3 protein: CASSESVEQYF. CDR3 DNA sequence: TGTGCCAGCAGTGAATCGGTCGAGCAGTACTTC.

The chain uses TRBV5-4 and TRBJ2-2; 8 nucleotides match TRBD1. Germline V gene lookup returns CDR1 SGHNT and CDR2 YYREEE (reference sequence). This CDR3 spans 15 amino acids. Trimming at V came to 3 bases and at J to 2 bases, leaving 3 bases not matched to a gene. The CDR3, as DNA: TGTGCCAGCAGCTCGGGACAGGATAACACCGGGGAGCTGTTTTTT. Amino acids: CASSSGQDNTGELFF.

The V gene is TRBV19, the J gene TRBJ2-1; 7 bases map to TRBD2. The CDR3 runs 15 residues. V shed 7 bases, J shed 2 bases, and the junction held 8 bases outside the gene matches. CDR1 LNHDA and CDR2 SQIVND come from the germline V gene (reference sequence). CDR3 nucleotide sequence: TGTGCCAGTAAGGAGGCTAGCGGTACCTACAATGAGCAGTTCTTC. Translation: CASKEASGTYNEQFF.

The gene calls are TRBV19 and TRBJ2-3, with 10 bases identical to TRBD1. There are 16 residues in the CDR3. With V trimmed by 1 base and J by 3 bases, 4 bases remained unmatched. Germline loops: CDR1 LNHDA, CDR2 SQIVND (reference sequence). Here the CDR3 reads CASSIVDRGLTDTQYF. The CDR3 bases are TGTGCCAGTAGTATAGTTGACAGGGGGCTAACAGATACGCAGTATTTT. The entire variable domain, with the rest obtained from reference TRBV19 and TRBJ2-3, is as follows: DGGITQSPKYLFRKEGQNVTLSCEQNLNHDAMYWYRQDPGQGLRLIYYSQIVNDFQKGDIAEGYSVSREKKESFPLTVTSAQKNPTAFYLCASSIVDRGLTDTQYFGPGTRLTVL.

The chain combines TRBV13 with TRBJ1-1, with 9 bases identical to TRBD1. The CDR3 covers 19 residues. Germline CDR1 is PRHDT and CDR2 is FYEKMQ (reference sequence). V shed 5 bases, J shed 0 bases, and the junction held 16 bases outside the gene matches. This CDR3 is CASSPWPGTGPSMNTEAFF. CDR3 coding DNA: TGTGCCAGCAGCCCCTGGCCGGGGACAGGGCCCTCTATGAACACTGAAGCTTTCTTT.

This chain uses TRBV20-1 with TRBJ2-1; D possibly corresponds to TRBD1 (5 bases). There are 10 residues in the CDR3. Looked up from germline, CDR1 is DFQATT and CDR2 is SNEGSKA (reference sequence). V was cut by 4 bases and J by 9 bases, with 7 bases left in between. The CDR3 coding sequence is TGCAGTGCTAATAGGGGTGAGCAGTTCTTC. Translation: CSANRGEQFF.

This chain joins TRBV18 and TRBJ2-7; no clear D gene. This CDR3 has 15 residues. V lost 3 bases, J lost 5 bases, and 17 bases lay in between. In germline, CDR1 is KGHSH, CDR2 LQKENI. The CDR3 loop reads CASSPFRSTNHEQYF. CDR3 bases: TGTGCCAGCTCACCGTTCCGATCCACAAACCACGAGCAGTACTTC.

The chain couples TRBV7-3 to TRBJ2-1; 8 positions agree with TRBD1. Germline lookup yields CDR1 SGHTA and CDR2 FQGTGA. CDR3 size: 15 residues. J lost 4 bases, V lost 5 bases, and 7 bases had no gene match. CDR3 residues: CASSADRGQYNEQFF. CDR3 coding DNA: TGTGCCAGCAGCGCTGACAGGGGTCAATACAATGAGCAGTTCTTC.

The table lists this clone with a few counts. The genes are TRBV29-1 and TRBJ1-2; D not certain. The V end lost 4 bases, the J end lost 5 bases, and 17 bases lay between the germline ends. This CDR3 spans 14 amino acids. Germline CDR1 and CDR2: SQVTM and ANQGSEA. CDR3 amino acids: CSVGGRQAGYGYTF. The CDR3 DNA follows: TGCAGCGTTGGAGGGCGCCAGGCTGGATATGGCTACACCTTC.

J is TRBJ2-2 and V is TRBV19; 8 bases match TRBD2. Germline-derived CDR1 and CDR2 are LNHDA and SQIVND (reference sequence). The CDR3 has 15 amino acids. J was trimmed by 5 bases and V by 5 bases; bases with no gene match: 7. The CDR3 loop is CASSPWTGGTGELFF. The CDR3 coding sequence is TGTGCCAGTAGTCCATGGACGGGGGGGACCGGGGAGCTGTTTTTT.

The chain links TRBV19 to TRBJ2-1; 7 nucleotides line up with TRBD1. CDR3 size: 15 residues. CDR1 is LNHDA, CDR2 SQIVND, per germline (reference sequence). V shed 2 bases, J shed 5 bases, and the junction held 6 bases outside the gene matches. The CDR3 reads CASSIRGGLNNEQFF. In nucleotides, the CDR3 is TGTGCCAGTAGTATAAGAGGGGGCCTCAACAATGAGCAGTTCTTC.

The table lists this clone with a count of one. The chain links TRBV7-3 to TRBJ1-1; D is unclear. Deletions cut 3 bases from V and 4 bases from J, with 9 bases between. Germline CDR1 is SGHTA and CDR2 is FQGTGA. The CDR3 contains 13 residues. The DNA of the CDR3 is TGTGCCAGCAGCTTTGGGGAGGTCACTGAAGCTTTCTTT. Translated: CASSFGEVTEAFF. Supplemented by reference TRBV7-3 and TRBJ1-1, the full variable domain reads GAGVSQTPSNKVTEKGKYVELRCDPISGHTALYWYRQSLGQGPEFLIYFQGTGAADDSGLPNDRFFAVRPEGSVSTLKIQRTERGDSAVYLCASSFGEVTEAFFGQGTRLTVV.

J is TRBJ1-2 and V is TRBV7-3; perhaps TRBD1 as D (6 bases). The CDR3 sequence is 13 residues long. CDR1 and CDR2 (germline): SGHTA, FQGTGA. The V end lost 5 bases, the J end lost 7 bases, and 14 bases lay between the germline ends. The CDR3 protein is CASSGTGMAGYTF. The CDR3 DNA follows: TGTGCCAGCAGCGGAACAGGGATGGCTGGCTACACCTTC.

The gene calls are TRBV14 and TRBJ2-1; 7 positions agree with TRBD2. The length of the CDR3 is 16 residues. The germline V gene has CDR1 SGHDN and CDR2 FVKESK. The trim removed 4 bases at V and 8 bases at J, leaving 14 bases unmatched. CDR3 DNA: TGTGCCAGCAGCCTCCTAAAAGGGGTTAGCGGGCATGAGCAGTTCTTC. Amino acids: CASSLLKGVSGHEQFF. Filled out from reference TRBV14 and TRBJ2-1, the complete variable domain reads EAGVTQFPSHSVIEKGQTVTLRCDPISGHDNLYWYRRVMGKEIKFLLHFVKESKQDESGMPNNRFLAERTGGTYSTLKVQPAELEDSGVYFCASSLLKGVSGHEQFFGPGTRLTVL.

V and J are TRBV6-6 and TRBJ1-1; the D gene is possibly TRBD1 (6 bases). Germline CDR1 and CDR2: MNHNY and SVGAGI (reference sequence). Trimming took 2 bases from V and 4 from J, leaving 17 bases between them. The CDR3 is 16 amino acids. The CDR3 reads CASSYTGQLKFTEAFF. CDR3 sequence (DNA): TGTGCCAGCAGTTACACCGGACAGCTGAAATTCACTGAAGCTTTCTTT.

The sample holds one count of this clone. The V gene is TRBV14, the J gene TRBJ2-3, with 9 bases fitting TRBD1. The CDR3 covers 16 residues. Per germline, CDR1 SGHDN and CDR2 FVKESK. Trimming took 2 bases from V and 2 from J; bases not matched to a gene: 5. This CDR3 is CASSQPGTGPTDTQYF. The CDR3 DNA reads TGTGCCAGCAGCCAACCCGGGACAGGGCCCACAGATACGCAGTATTTT.

The V gene is TRBV6-1, the J gene TRBJ2-3; a weak D match, TRBD2 (5 bases). The CDR3 is 14 amino acids. With 8 bases removed from V and 2 bases from J, the gap between germline ends came to 14 bases. Germline-derived CDR1 and CDR2 are MNHNS and SASEGT. CDR3 loop: CASAPREFTDTQYF. DNA of the CDR3: TGTGCCAGCGCCCCACGGGAATTCACAGATACGCAGTATTTT.

The chain links TRBV5-1 to TRBJ2-7; 12 nucleotides agree with TRBD2. This CDR3 spans 19 amino acids. Germline loops: CDR1 SGHRS, CDR2 YFSETQ. J gave up 5 bases and V 1 base, and 16 bases lay outside the gene matches. CDR3 protein: CASSLRPIVTSGRIHEQYF. The CDR3 region has the DNA TGCGCCAGCAGCTTGCGGCCCATCGTAACTAGCGGGAGGATCCACGAGCAGTACTTC. Based on the CDR3 plus reference TRBV5-1 and TRBJ2-7, the full variable domain is KAGVTQTPRYLIKTRGQQVTLSCSPISGHRSVSWYQQTPGQGLQFLFEYFSETQRNKGNFPGRFSGRQFSNSRSEMNVSTLELGDSALYLCASSLRPIVTSGRIHEQYFGPGTRLTVT.

V usage is TRBV14 and J usage is TRBJ1-1; D remains ambiguous. Deletions cut 3 bases from V and 10 bases from J, with 15 bases between. Germline CDR1 is SGHDN and CDR2 is FVKESK. This CDR3 contains 13 residues. CDR3 loop: CASSHVGSGRAFF. As DNA, the CDR3 is TGTGCCAGCAGCCATGTGGGGAGTGGGCGAGCTTTCTTT.

The rearrangement links TRBV5-1 to TRBJ2-5; TRBD1 matches 9 bases. Trimming removed 4 bases from V and 4 bases from J; junction bases left unmatched: 8. The germline gives CDR1 SGHRS, CDR2 YFSETQ. This CDR3 contains 15 residues. Here the CDR3 DNA reads TGCGCCAGCAGCGACGGGACAGGGAATGGAGAGACCCAGTACTTC. This translates into CASSDGTGNGETQYF.

This chain connects TRBV18 to TRBJ1-1, with a tentative D call TRBD1 (6 bases). CDR1 is KGHSH and CDR2 is LQKENI in the germline V gene. Trimming pared 6 bases from V and 3 bases from J, leaving 17 bases between. This CDR3 contains 15 residues. The CDR3 sequence is CASSDSWGPYTEAFF. The CDR3 DNA follows: TGTGCCAGCTCCGATAGTTGGGGGCCCTACACTGAAGCTTTCTTT. Together with reference TRBV18 and TRBJ1-1, the CDR3 gives the full variable domain: NAGVMQNPRHLVRRRGQEARLRCSPMKGHSHVYWYRQLPEEGLKFMVYLQKENIIDESGMPKERFSAEFPKEGPSILRIQQVVRGDSAAYFCASSDSWGPYTEAFFGQGTRLTVV.

The CDR3 sequence is CASSDETWIRKTRINQPQHF. The CDR3 DNA follows: TGTGCCAGCAGTGATGAGACGTGGATCAGGAAAACCCGAATCAATCAGCCCCAGCATTTT. The chain carries TRBV6-4 and TRBJ1-5; D not certain. The germline V and J ends were trimmed by 3 bases and 3 bases, with 27 bases remaining between them. CDR3 size: 20 residues. CDR1 is MRHNA, CDR2 SNTAGT, per germline.

J is TRBJ1-1 and V is TRBV2; the match to TRBD1 covers 7 bases. The CDR3 consists of 14 residues. The J segment lost 6 bases and the V segment lost 1 base, leaving 5 bases of the junction unmatched. The V gene's germline CDR1 is SNHLY and CDR2 FYNNEI. In DNA, the CDR3 is TGTGCCAGCAGTGAAGGCAGGGGGTGGTCTGAAGCTTTCTTT. This sequence encodes CASSEGRGWSEAFF.

This clone has just one count. This chain connects TRBV10-3 to TRBJ2-1, with D possibly matching TRBD2 (5 bases). Germline V gene lookup returns CDR1 ENHRY and CDR2 SYGVKD. V lost 0 bases and J lost 5, with 14 bases in between. The CDR3 extends over 16 amino acids. For the CDR3, the DNA is TGTGCCATCAGTGAGTCAGGCGGCAAGGGAGACAATGAGCAGTTCTTC. Encoded protein: CAISESGGKGDNEQFF.

This rearrangement joins TRBV10-3 to TRBJ2-3, with 7 bases lining up with TRBD1. This CDR3 comprises 15 residues. CDR1 and CDR2 (germline): ENHRY, SYGVKD. J lost 6 bases, V lost 6 bases, and 12 bases had no gene match. DNA of the CDR3: TGTGCCATCAGGGGGACAGTTAACCCCAAGGATACGCAGTATTTT. It specifies CAIRGTVNPKDTQYF.

The J gene is TRBJ1-2, the V gene TRBV2; 8 nucleotides line up with TRBD1. The CDR3 is 13 amino acids. V was clipped by 4 bases and J by 6 bases; unmatched bases: 4. Germline-derived CDR1 and CDR2 are SNHLY and FYNNEI. Here the CDR3 DNA reads TGTGCCAGCAGTGTGCCAGGGGGCAATGGCTACACCTTC. Protein: CASSVPGGNGYTF. The whole variable domain, remainder taken from reference TRBV2 and TRBJ1-2, is EPEVTQTPSHQVTQMGQEVILRCVPISNHLYFYWYRQILGQKVEFLVSFYNNEISEKSEIFDDQFSVERPDGSNFTLKIRSTKLEDSAMYFCASSVPGGNGYTFGSGTRLTVV.